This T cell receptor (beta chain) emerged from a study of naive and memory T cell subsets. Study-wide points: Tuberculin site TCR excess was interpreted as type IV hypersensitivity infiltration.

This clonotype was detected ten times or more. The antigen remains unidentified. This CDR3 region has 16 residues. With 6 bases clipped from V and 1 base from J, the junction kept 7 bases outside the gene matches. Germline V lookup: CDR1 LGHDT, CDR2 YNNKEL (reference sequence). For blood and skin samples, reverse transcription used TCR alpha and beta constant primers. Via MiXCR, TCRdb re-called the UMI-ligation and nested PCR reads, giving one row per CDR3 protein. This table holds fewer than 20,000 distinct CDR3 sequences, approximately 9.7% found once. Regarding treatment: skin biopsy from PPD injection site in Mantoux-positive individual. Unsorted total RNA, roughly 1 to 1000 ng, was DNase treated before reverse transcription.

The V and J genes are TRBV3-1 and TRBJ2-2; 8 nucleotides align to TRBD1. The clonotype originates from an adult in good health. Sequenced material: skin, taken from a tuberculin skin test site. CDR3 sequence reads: CASRHTGTGNTGELFF. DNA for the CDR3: TGTGCCAGCAGACATACCGGGACAGGGAACACCGGGGAGCTGTTTTTT.